This is a list of T cell receptor beta chains from one sample in a study of blood T cell repertoires in COVID-19. This table comes from immunoSEQ multiplex PCR, and its TCRdb copy is limited to in-frame clones, with some not included. The table shows about 140,000 clones, with approximately 86% occurring only once. Material for sequencing was peripheral blood. The receptors shown here come from a woman aged 55-75 years with acute or convalescent COVID-19. The CDR3 runs from the conserved cysteine through the conserved F or W. The order of the fields is D gene, J gene, V gene, clone size, CDR3 DNA, CDR3 protein. The D gene is left open where the match is weak. Clone size appears in some rows only: once, few, many, or a class for an expanded clone.

D gene: -
J gene: TRBJ1-2
V gene: TRBV4-1
clone size: -
CDR3 DNA: TGCGCCAGCAGCCAAGATGGAGGGAGGGTTTATGGCTACACCTTC
CDR3 protein: CASSQDGGRVYGYTF

D gene: -
J gene: TRBJ1-1
V gene: TRBV12-1
clone size: once
CDR3 DNA: TGTGCCAGCAGCCCAACCCAGGGCCACATGAACACTGAAGCTTTCTTT
CDR3 protein: CASSPTQGHMNTEAFF

D gene: TRBD1
J gene: TRBJ2-3
V gene: TRBV11-1
clone size: -
CDR3 DNA: TGTGCCAGCAGCTTCGCCCGGGACAGGGGTGCAGATACGCAGTATTTT
CDR3 protein: CASSFARDRGADTQYF

D gene: TRBD1
J gene: TRBJ2-6
V gene: TRBV7-2
clone size: -
CDR3 DNA: TGTGCCAGCAGCCCAGCTCCGGGACAGAGAGTCTCTGGGGCCAACGTCCTGACTTTC
CDR3 protein: CASSPAPGQRVSGANVLTF

D gene: -
J gene: TRBJ1-6
V gene: TRBV27
clone size: many
CDR3 DNA: TGTGCCAGCAGCTCGCGGGAGTACGGTTCACCCCTCCACTTT
CDR3 protein: CASSSREYGSPLHF

D gene: TRBD1
J gene: TRBJ2-1
V gene: TRBV7-2
clone size: -
CDR3 DNA: TGTGCCAGCAGCTGGGGGACAGGGGGTCTCGAGCAGTTCTTC
CDR3 protein: CASSWGTGGLEQFF

D gene: TRBD1
J gene: TRBJ2-1
V gene: TRBV7-2
clone size: -
CDR3 DNA: TGTGCCAGCAGCCCAGGACAGGGATCAGGGCTAGTCTCCTACAATGAGCAGTTCTTC
CDR3 protein: CASSPGQGSGLVSYNEQFF

D gene: TRBD1
J gene: TRBJ1-1
V gene: TRBV7-3
clone size: -
CDR3 DNA: TGTGCCAGCAGCCCCGGGGACAGGAGCCGGGGAGCTTTCTTT
CDR3 protein: CASSPGDRSRGAFF

D gene: -
J gene: TRBJ2-7
V gene: TRBV7-9
clone size: few
CDR3 DNA: TGTGCCAGCGGAGGCAGATCCTACGAGCAGTACTTC
CDR3 protein: CASGGRSYEQYF

D gene: TRBD1
J gene: TRBJ1-1
V gene: TRBV4-3
clone size: few
CDR3 DNA: TGCGCCAGCAGCCAAGTCGCCGGACAGGGAAGGACTGAAGCTTTCTTT
CDR3 protein: CASSQVAGQGRTEAFF

D gene: TRBD1
J gene: TRBJ1-5
V gene: TRBV2
clone size: -
CDR3 DNA: TGTGCCAGCAGTGAGTTCAGGGGGGATCAGCCCCAGCATTTT
CDR3 protein: CASSEFRGDQPQHF

D gene: -
J gene: TRBJ2-7
V gene: TRBV29-1
clone size: once
CDR3 DNA: TGCAGCGTTGAACAGGTCGGCAAAGGCTCCTACGAGCAGTACTTC
CDR3 protein: CSVEQVGKGSYEQYF

D gene: -
J gene: TRBJ2-3
V gene: TRBV4-3
clone size: -
CDR3 DNA: TGCGCCAGCAGCCAAGATCGAGCCGCCCTAGCTCGTTCGGCGCAGTATTTT
CDR3 protein: CASSQDRAALARSAQYF

D gene: TRBD1
J gene: TRBJ2-2
V gene: TRBV30
clone size: -
CDR3 DNA: TGTGCCTGGGGGGGACAGGGCGGGTCGAACACCGGGGAGCTGTTTTTT
CDR3 protein: CAWGGQGGSNTGELFF

D gene: -
J gene: TRBJ1-2
V gene: TRBV19
clone size: -
CDR3 DNA: TGTGCCAGTAGTATACGCAGGAATGGCTACACCTTC
CDR3 protein: CASSIRRNGYTF

D gene: -
J gene: TRBJ1-5
V gene: TRBV7-2
clone size: -
CDR3 DNA: TGTGCCAGCAGCCCGTTCGGGGGCAATCAGCCCCAGCATTTT
CDR3 protein: CASSPFGGNQPQHF

D gene: -
J gene: TRBJ1-1
V gene: TRBV27
clone size: -
CDR3 DNA: TGTGCCAGCAGGAAACAGGGAAGTACTGAAGCTTTCTTT
CDR3 protein: CASRKQGSTEAFF

D gene: -
J gene: TRBJ1-4
V gene: TRBV6-1
clone size: -
CDR3 DNA: TGTGCCAGCAGTGACCTGGGGGCGGGGGGCGAAAAACTGTTTTTT
CDR3 protein: CASSDLGAGGEKLFF

D gene: -
J gene: TRBJ2-1
V gene: TRBV19
clone size: -
CDR3 DNA: TGTGCCAGTAGTGCCCTGGACAGTAATGAGCAGTTCTTC
CDR3 protein: CASSALDSNEQFF

D gene: TRBD2
J gene: TRBJ2-1
V gene: TRBV3-1/TRBV3-2
clone size: -
CDR3 DNA: TGTGCCAGCAGCCAAGTCGCGGGGGGGCCGGTTGAGCAGTTCTTC
CDR3 protein: CASSQVAGGPVEQFF

D gene: -
J gene: TRBJ2-6
V gene: TRBV5-1
clone size: few
CDR3 DNA: TGCGCCAGTGCGACAGGTCCTCTCTCTGGGGCCAACGTCCTGACTTTC
CDR3 protein: CASATGPLSGANVLTF

D gene: -
J gene: TRBJ1-3
V gene: TRBV19
clone size: -
CDR3 DNA: TGTGCCAGTAGTATAACCGGGGGCTCTGGAAACACCATATATTTT
CDR3 protein: CASSITGGSGNTIYF

D gene: -
J gene: TRBJ1-3
V gene: TRBV14
clone size: -
CDR3 DNA: TGTGCCAGCAGTGGACTGAGCTCTGGAAACACCATATATTTT
CDR3 protein: CASSGLSSGNTIYF

D gene: TRBD1
J gene: TRBJ2-1
V gene: TRBV11-3
clone size: -
CDR3 DNA: TGTGCCAGCAGCTTAGACCCAGGGGGTTCCATCTACAATGAGCAGTTCTTC
CDR3 protein: CASSLDPGGSIYNEQFF

D gene: -
J gene: TRBJ2-2
V gene: TRBV27
clone size: -
CDR3 DNA: TGTGCCAGCAGTCCCTCAGTCACCGGGGAGCTGTTTTTT
CDR3 protein: CASSPSVTGELFF

D gene: -
J gene: TRBJ1-2
V gene: TRBV5-4
clone size: -
CDR3 DNA: TGTGCCAGCAGCCTCAACAGGGTGCAGTATGGCTACACCTTC
CDR3 protein: CASSLNRVQYGYTF

D gene: TRBD1
J gene: TRBJ1-5
V gene: TRBV28
clone size: -
CDR3 DNA: TGTGCCAGCAGTCGAACCGGGACAGGTTTTCAGCCCCAGCATTTT
CDR3 protein: CASSRTGTGFQPQHF

D gene: -
J gene: TRBJ1-2
V gene: TRBV3-1/TRBV3-2
clone size: -
CDR3 DNA: TGTGCCAGCAGCCAAGAGCCACAGGAGAATGGCTACACCTTC
CDR3 protein: CASSQEPQENGYTF

D gene: -
J gene: TRBJ2-3
V gene: TRBV28
clone size: -
CDR3 DNA: TGTGCCAGCAGTTTCAGGGATACGCAGTATTTT
CDR3 protein: CASSFRDTQYF

D gene: -
J gene: TRBJ2-7
V gene: TRBV5-6
clone size: -
CDR3 DNA: TGTGCCAGCAGCTTGTGGACAGTGAGCTCCTACGAGCAGTACTTC
CDR3 protein: CASSLWTVSSYEQYF

D gene: -
J gene: TRBJ2-1
V gene: TRBV19
clone size: -
CDR3 DNA: TGTGCCAGTAGTGTCCTACAGGGTAACTCCTACAATGAGCAGTTCTTC
CDR3 protein: CASSVLQGNSYNEQFF

D gene: TRBD1
J gene: TRBJ1-3
V gene: TRBV5-5
clone size: -
CDR3 DNA: TGTGCCAGCAGCTTGGAGAACAGGGGGCTTGGAAACACCATATATTTT
CDR3 protein: CASSLENRGLGNTIYF

D gene: -
J gene: TRBJ1-1
V gene: TRBV19
clone size: -
CDR3 DNA: TGTGCCAGTAGCCTGACAGGGAACACTGAAGCTTTCTTT
CDR3 protein: CASSLTGNTEAFF

D gene: -
J gene: TRBJ1-6
V gene: TRBV6-2/TRBV6-3
clone size: -
CDR3 DNA: TGTGCCAGCAGTTTTGGCAACGATTCACCCCTCCACTTT
CDR3 protein: CASSFGNDSPLHF

D gene: TRBD1
J gene: TRBJ2-7
V gene: TRBV28
clone size: -
CDR3 DNA: TGTGCCAGCAGTACCACGGCGGGACAGGGTTTTTACGAGCAGTACTTC
CDR3 protein: CASSTTAGQGFYEQYF

D gene: TRBD1
J gene: TRBJ1-3
V gene: TRBV19
clone size: -
CDR3 DNA: TGTGCCAGTAGTGCCCAGGGGGTAGCTGGAAACACCATATATTTT
CDR3 protein: CASSAQGVAGNTIYF

D gene: TRBD1
J gene: TRBJ2-7
V gene: TRBV5-5
clone size: -
CDR3 DNA: TGTGCCAGCAGCCTAGGGACAGGGGGCTACGAGCAGTACTTC
CDR3 protein: CASSLGTGGYEQYF

D gene: -
J gene: TRBJ1-5
V gene: TRBV28
clone size: -
CDR3 DNA: TGTGCCAGCAGGATGGGGGGGGGCAATCAGCCCCAGCATTTT
CDR3 protein: CASRMGGGNQPQHF

D gene: TRBD1
J gene: TRBJ1-3
V gene: TRBV27
clone size: -
CDR3 DNA: TGTGCCAGCAGTCCATACCGGACAGGGACTGGAAACACCATATATTTT
CDR3 protein: CASSPYRTGTGNTIYF

D gene: -
J gene: TRBJ1-2
V gene: TRBV28
clone size: -
CDR3 DNA: TGTGCCAGCAGGGACGGGGATTTCTCAAACACCTTC
CDR3 protein: CASRDGDFSNTF

D gene: -
J gene: TRBJ2-4
V gene: TRBV19
clone size: once
CDR3 DNA: TGTGCCAGTGGAACTACAGGGTTAGCCAAAAACATTCAGTACTTC
CDR3 protein: CASGTTGLAKNIQYF

D gene: -
J gene: TRBJ1-5
V gene: TRBV12-3/TRBV12-4
clone size: -
CDR3 DNA: TGTGCCAGCAGCCCCCTTTCCCAGCCCCAGCATTTT
CDR3 protein: CASSPLSQPQHF

D gene: -
J gene: TRBJ1-1
V gene: TRBV5-1
clone size: -
CDR3 DNA: TGCGCCAGCAGCTTAAGGACAGAGAACACTGAAGCTTTCTTT
CDR3 protein: CASSLRTENTEAFF

D gene: -
J gene: TRBJ2-7
V gene: TRBV5-6
clone size: -
CDR3 DNA: TGTGCCAGCAGCTTGGAGTGGCACTACGAGCAGTACTTC
CDR3 protein: CASSLEWHYEQYF

D gene: TRBD1
J gene: TRBJ2-5
V gene: TRBV11-3
clone size: -
CDR3 DNA: TGTGCCAGCAGCAAGGGACAGCAAGAGACCCAGTACTTC
CDR3 protein: CASSKGQQETQYF

D gene: TRBD1
J gene: TRBJ2-3
V gene: TRBV4-3
clone size: once
CDR3 DNA: TGCGCCAGCAGCCAAGCCCACGGACAGGGCGGCTCCACAGATACGCAGTATTTT
CDR3 protein: CASSQAHGQGGSTDTQYF

D gene: -
J gene: TRBJ1-6
V gene: TRBV30
clone size: -
CDR3 DNA: TGTGCCGGCGGGGGGAATTCACCCCTCCACTTT
CDR3 protein: CAGGGNSPLHF

D gene: TRBD1
J gene: TRBJ2-7
V gene: TRBV11-2
clone size: -
CDR3 DNA: TGTGCCAGCAGCTCGTCCCTTTCGGGACAGGGGCTCTACGAGCAGTACTTC
CDR3 protein: CASSSSLSGQGLYEQYF

D gene: -
J gene: TRBJ1-6
V gene: TRBV6-5
clone size: once
CDR3 DNA: TGTGCCAGCAGCTTACTTCGGGACACTAATTCACCCCTCCACTTT
CDR3 protein: CASSLLRDTNSPLHF

D gene: -
J gene: TRBJ2-3
V gene: TRBV6-5
clone size: -
CDR3 DNA: TGTGCCAGCAGTCGTGGACTGAGCACAGATACGCAGTATTTT
CDR3 protein: CASSRGLSTDTQYF

D gene: TRBD1
J gene: TRBJ1-4
V gene: TRBV4-2
clone size: -
CDR3 DNA: TGTGCCAGCAGCCAAGATCGCCCAGGGGGAAAACTGTTTTTT
CDR3 protein: CASSQDRPGGKLFF

D gene: -
J gene: TRBJ2-1
V gene: TRBV20-1
clone size: once
CDR3 DNA: TGCAGTGCTAGTCCCAAACAACCGGGACGGGGGTCAGGGGAGCAGTTCTTC
CDR3 protein: CSASPKQPGRGSGEQFF

D gene: TRBD1
J gene: TRBJ1-3
V gene: TRBV7-9
clone size: -
CDR3 DNA: TGTGCCAGCAGCCGAGCGCAGGGGGCTGGAAACACCATATATTTT
CDR3 protein: CASSRAQGAGNTIYF

D gene: TRBD1
J gene: TRBJ2-7
V gene: TRBV2
clone size: -
CDR3 DNA: TGTGCCAGCAAGACATCGACAGGGGGCGCGACAAAGCAGTACTTC
CDR3 protein: CASKTSTGGATKQYF